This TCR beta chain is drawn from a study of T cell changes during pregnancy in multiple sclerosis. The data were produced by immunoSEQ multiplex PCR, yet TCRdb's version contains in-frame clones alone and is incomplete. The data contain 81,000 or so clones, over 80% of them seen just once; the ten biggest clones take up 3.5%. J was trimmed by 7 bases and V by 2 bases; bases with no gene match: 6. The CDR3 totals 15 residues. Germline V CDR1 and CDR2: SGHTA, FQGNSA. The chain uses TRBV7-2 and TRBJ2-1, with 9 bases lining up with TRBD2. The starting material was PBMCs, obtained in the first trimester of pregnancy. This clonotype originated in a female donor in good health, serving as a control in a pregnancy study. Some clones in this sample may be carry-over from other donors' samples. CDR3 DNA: TGTGCCAGCAGCTTATTGGGCGGGGGGGTTAATGAGCAGTTCTTC. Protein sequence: CASSLLGGGVNEQFF.